The 6 T cell receptor beta chains listed next were all sequenced from one sample in a study of cytomegalovirus exposure and HLA in healthy donors. The PCR contained 60 Vbeta and 13 Jbeta primers. Here immunoSEQ multiplex PCR was the method, and the copy in TCRdb shows in-frame clones only, minus some. The table shows some 90,000 clones, with roughly four fifths occurring only once. Sequenced material: PBMCs. The receptor source for this set is a man aged 25-45 years in good health and CMV-seronegative.

The chain has TRBV18 and TRBJ1-1; possible D gene TRBD1, 5 bases. CDR3 length: 16 residues. The V gene lost 4 bases and the J gene lost 4 bases, with 19 bases spanning the gap. In germline, CDR1 is KGHSH, CDR2 LQKENI. The CDR3 spells CASSQGGGKWGTEAFF. CDR3 nucleotide sequence: TGTGCCAGCTCACAAGGCGGGGGAAAATGGGGCACTGAAGCTTTCTTT.

The chain combines TRBV28 with TRBJ1-3; D is unclear. The germline CDR1 and CDR2 sequences are MDHEN and SYDVKM. Deletions cut 3 bases from V and 0 bases from J, with 9 bases between. The CDR3 length is 15 residues. The CDR3 DNA reads TGTGCCAGCAGTTTCGGACTAACCTCTGGAAACACCATATATTTT. This gives the protein CASSFGLTSGNTIYF.

V is TRBV28 and J is TRBJ2-7; possibly TRBD2 for D (6 bases). CDR1 is MDHEN and CDR2 is SYDVKM in the germline V gene. V shed 2 bases and J shed 4 bases, with 15 bases lying between them. The CDR3 spans 15 residues. Written as DNA, the CDR3 is TGTGCCAGCAGTTTAATGGGGGGTGACCCTTACGAGCAGTACTTC. This gives the protein CASSLMGGDPYEQYF.

The chain is built from TRBV6-1 and TRBJ2-3; 14 bases align to TRBD2. Germline trimming cut 3 bases from V and 5 bases from J; bases unmatched to any gene: 7. The CDR3 has 17 amino acids. Per germline, CDR1 MNHNS and CDR2 SASEGT. CDR3: CASSDYAGLAGGDTQYF. CDR3 nucleotide sequence: TGTGCCAGCAGTGACTACGCCGGACTAGCGGGGGGAGATACGCAGTATTTT.

This chain links TRBV2 with TRBJ2-1; 7 bases align to TRBD1. The CDR3 sequence is 14 residues long. Germline V gene sequence: CDR1 SNHLY, CDR2 FYNNEI. V dropped 6 bases and J dropped 5; count of bases not matched to a gene: 7. The CDR3 DNA follows: TGTGCCAGCAGGACGGGACAGACCAACAATGAGCAGTTCTTC. It specifies CASRTGQTNNEQFF.

The chain is built from TRBV18 and TRBJ1-2, with TRBD1 as a possible D gene (5 bases). The CDR3 has 13 amino acids. Trimming pared 3 bases from V and 4 bases from J, leaving 9 bases between. The V gene's germline CDR1 is KGHSH and CDR2 LQKENI. The chain's CDR3 is CASSPSGGYGYTF. The DNA for the CDR3 is TGTGCCAGCTCACCGTCGGGGGGCTATGGCTACACCTTC.